Here is one T cell receptor beta chain with its context. The antigen remains unidentified. V was trimmed by 5 bases and J by 6 bases, leaving 10 bases between them. Germline CDR1 and CDR2: DFQATT and SNEGSKA (reference sequence). CDR3 length: 11 residues. The primer mix had 60 Vbeta and 13 Jbeta primers. Produced via immunoSEQ multiplex PCR; TCRdb's table is partial and in-frame only. This sample contains about 77,000 clones. The source of the sample is a study of cytomegalovirus exposure and HLA in healthy donors. Study conclusions and caveats: Relative to equally common others, HLA-associated TCR beta chains showed greater clonal expansion in a later analysis. In a later analysis, V- and J-gene trimming of beta chains associated with a DCLRE1C missense variant, replicated independently.

The chain employs TRBV20-1 and TRBJ1-1; D gene uncertain. Source material: PBMCs. The clonotype comes from a man aged 50 to 59 in good health and CMV-seropositive. The CDR3 loop reads CSAAQEAEAFF. CDR3 in DNA: TGCAGTGCTGCCCAGGAGGCTGAAGCTTTCTTT.